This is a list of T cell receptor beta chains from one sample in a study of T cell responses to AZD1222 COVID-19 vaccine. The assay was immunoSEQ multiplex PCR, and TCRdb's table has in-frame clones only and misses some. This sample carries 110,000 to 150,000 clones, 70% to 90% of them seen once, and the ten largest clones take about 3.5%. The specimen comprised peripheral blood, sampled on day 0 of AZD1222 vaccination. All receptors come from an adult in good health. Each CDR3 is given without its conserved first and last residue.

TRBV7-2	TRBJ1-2	ASSLEAGGYT
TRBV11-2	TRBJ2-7	ASSLDVPAGSYEQY
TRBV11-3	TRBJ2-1	ASSKVAGGYNEQF
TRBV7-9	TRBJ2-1	ASSLGGGLAGPRGEQF
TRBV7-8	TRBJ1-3	ASSPQGAGNTIY
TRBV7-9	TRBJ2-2	ASSLWWTSGSRGAGELF
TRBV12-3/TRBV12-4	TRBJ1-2	ASRQGGSYGYT
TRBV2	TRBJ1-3	ASSETWRGGSAIY
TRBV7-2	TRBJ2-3	ASSLGLGTDTQY
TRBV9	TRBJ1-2	ASSATGMAISYT
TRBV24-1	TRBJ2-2	RSTGELF
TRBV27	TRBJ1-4	ASSLQGINEKLF
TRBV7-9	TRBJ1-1	ASSLGYTEAF
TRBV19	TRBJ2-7	ASSMLVTGPYEQY
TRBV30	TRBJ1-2	AWYNRVLYGYT
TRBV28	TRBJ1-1	ASSLSRTASNTEAF
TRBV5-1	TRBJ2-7	ASSSQSYEQY
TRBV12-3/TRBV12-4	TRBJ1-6	ASSPGTDSPLH
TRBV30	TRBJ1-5	AWSVLADQQPQH
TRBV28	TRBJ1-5	ASSFGTVSSNQPQH
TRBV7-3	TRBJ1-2	ASSSGTGNSGYT
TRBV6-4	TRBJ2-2	ASSEDDTGELF
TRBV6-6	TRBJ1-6	AGRQGRESPLH
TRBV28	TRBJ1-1	ASSYVGPQGAF
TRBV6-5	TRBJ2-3	ASSYPQGSTDTQY
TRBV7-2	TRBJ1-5	ASSLIDNQPQH
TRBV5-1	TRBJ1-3	ASSLEGISGNTIY
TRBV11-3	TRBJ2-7	ASSSPKTGTGGDEQY
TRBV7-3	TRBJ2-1	ASSSPTSGGPYNEQF
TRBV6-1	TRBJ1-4	ASRESSIGKLF
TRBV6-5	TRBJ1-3	ASSYSYTSGNTIY
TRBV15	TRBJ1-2	ATSRESSRNYGYT
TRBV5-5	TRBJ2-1	ASSPRRALTFDNEQF
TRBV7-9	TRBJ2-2	ASSLQGNGELF
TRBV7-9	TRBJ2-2	ASSPGQGGTGELF
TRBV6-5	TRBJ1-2	ASSYSTSGTGWGYT
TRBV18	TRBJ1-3	ASSRQGGSGNTIY
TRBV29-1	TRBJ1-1	SVELAEAGYTEAF
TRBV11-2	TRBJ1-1	ASSQTVDTEAF
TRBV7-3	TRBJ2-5	ASSSTVGETQY
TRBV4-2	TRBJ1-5	ASSQTSNSNQPQH
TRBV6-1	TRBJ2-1	ASSEDRARLVNEQF
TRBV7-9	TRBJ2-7	ASSKSGQTYEQY
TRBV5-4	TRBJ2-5	ASSLGLAGALETQY
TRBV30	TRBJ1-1	AWMGGMNTEAF
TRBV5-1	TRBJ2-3	ASSLVFYKAGTTDTQY
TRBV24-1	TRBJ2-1	ATSSVSGQQF
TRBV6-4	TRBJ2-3	ASSLSGRITDTQY
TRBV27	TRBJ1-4	ASSLGVGKLF
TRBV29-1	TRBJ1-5	SVRAGGINQPQH
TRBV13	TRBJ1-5	ASSGEGDQPQH
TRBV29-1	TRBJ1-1	SVARQGPNTEAF
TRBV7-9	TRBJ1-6	ASSLVIGDSPLH
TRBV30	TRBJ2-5	AWGQQETQY